These 26 T cell receptor beta chains were sequenced from one sample in a study of CD8 T cells in Susac syndrome. After extraction with the RNeasy kit, roughly 0.45 to 1 ug of the RNA was reverse transcribed using random hexamers. A single record per CDR3 protein comes from TCRdb applying MiXCR to the immunoSEQ multiplex PCR reads. The sample contains 100,000 to 150,000 distinct CDR3 sequences, over 90% of which appear only once. The sequencing sample was made of CD8+ T cells from PBMCs. The source of these receptors is a human donor with multiple sclerosis.

The chain combines TRBV5-6 with TRBJ2-7, with D possibly TRBD2 on 5 matching bases. The CDR3 length is 14 residues. Trimming took off 0 bases at V and 3 bases at J, with 10 bases between the two ends. Looked up from germline, CDR1 is SGHDT and CDR2 is YYEEEE. CDR3 residues: CASSLGVARYEQYV. In DNA, the CDR3 is TGTGCCAGCAGCTTGGGGGTAGCGCGCTACGAGCAGTACGTC.

The chain combines TRBV7-9 with TRBJ1-5, with D perhaps matching TRBD1 (6 bases). The V gene's germline CDR1 is SEHNR and CDR2 FQNEAQ (reference sequence). CDR3 length equals 15 residues. V was clipped by 4 bases and J by 2 bases, with 12 bases between them. The CDR3 nucleotides are TGTGCCAGCAGCTCAAACCACAGGGGCAATCAGCCCCAGCATTTT. It yields the protein CASSSNHRGNQPQHF.

The chain couples TRBV28 to TRBJ2-1; 9 nucleotides line up with TRBD1. Looked up from germline, CDR1 is MDHEN and CDR2 is SYDVKM. The length of the CDR3 is 16 residues. Germline trimming cut 5 bases from V and 6 bases from J; bases unmatched to any gene: 11. In nucleotides, the CDR3 is TGTGCCAGCAGTCGCTATACAGGGGGCAGGGCCAATGAGCAGTTCTTC. Residues: CASSRYTGGRANEQFF.

J is TRBJ2-7 and V is TRBV27; D is ambiguous. Trimming removed 3 bases from V and 4 bases from J, with 10 bases in between. The length of the CDR3 is 13 residues. The germline gives CDR1 MNHEY, CDR2 SMNVEV (reference sequence). CDR3 region: CASSFGVTYEQYF. The CDR3 region has the DNA TGTGCCAGCAGTTTTGGTGTCACATACGAGCAGTACTTC.

The chain uses TRBV4-1 and TRBJ1-3; weak D call: TRBD1 (5 bases). There are 15 residues in the CDR3. Germline assignment: CDR1 MGHRA and CDR2 YSYEKL. Trimming took off 0 bases at V and 2 bases at J, with 8 bases between the two ends. Written as DNA, the CDR3 is TGCGCCAGCAGCCAAGAGCAGGGAACTGGAAACACCATATATTTT. Its translation is CASSQEQGTGNTIYF.

The CDR3 DNA reads TGTGCCAGCAGTTTATATACGGGAGGGGCGAAGACCCAGTACTTC. As protein: CASSLYTGGAKTQYF. The chain employs TRBV27 and TRBJ2-5; 8 nucleotides line up with TRBD2. From germline, CDR1 is MNHEY and CDR2 SMNVEV (reference sequence). The CDR3 runs 15 residues. V lost 1 base to trimming and J lost 6 bases; unmatched junction nucleotides: 7.

This sequence joins TRBV12-3 or TRBV12-4 and TRBJ2-7, with TRBD1 matching over 8 bases. After removal of 3 bases from V and 3 bases from J, the junction contained 1 base not matched to a gene. This CDR3 region has 13 residues. Here the CDR3 DNA reads TGTGCCAGCAGTTTCGGACAGGGCTACGAGCAGTACGTC. Protein: CASSFGQGYEQYV.

The gene calls are TRBV23-1 and TRBJ2-2, with 9 bases identical to TRBD2. TRBV23-1 is recorded as an ORF, its role being uncertain. The CDR3 extends over 16 amino acids. Losses at the gene ends were 2 bases for V and 1 base for J; bases not matched to a gene: 2. CDR3: CASSQMREGNTGELFF. The CDR3 bases are TGCGCCAGCAGTCAAATGCGGGAGGGGAACACCGGGGAGCTGTTTTTT.

The V call is TRBV7-6, the J call TRBJ2-3; 9 bases line up with TRBD2. CDR3 length equals 17 residues. V dropped 5 bases and J dropped 1; count of bases not matched to a gene: 10. Looked up from germline, CDR1 is SGHVS and CDR2 is FNYEAQ. CDR3 nucleotide sequence: TGTGCCAGCAGCCCCCGGAACCGACTAGCGGGCACAGATACGCAGTATTTT. Encoded protein: CASSPRNRLAGTDTQYF. Looking up the rest from reference TRBV7-6 and TRBJ2-3 gives the full variable domain: GAGVSQSPRYKVTKRGQDVALRCDPISGHVSLYWYRQALGQGPEFLTYFNYEAQQDKSGLPNDRFSAERPEGSISTLTIQRTEQRDSAMYRCASSPRNRLAGTDTQYFGPGTRLTVL.

V and J are TRBV5-6 and TRBJ2-3; 13 bases are shared with TRBD2. V lost 4 bases to trimming and J lost 6 bases; unmatched junction nucleotides: 8. This CDR3 has 16 amino acids. The germline gives CDR1 SGHDT, CDR2 YYEEEE. The CDR3 reads CASSPRTSGGWDTQYF. The CDR3 region has the DNA TGTGCCAGCAGCCCACGGACTAGCGGGGGTTGGGATACGCAGTATTTT.

The chain is built from TRBV6-5 and TRBJ2-2; 13 bases fit TRBD2. The CDR3 has 16 amino acids. The V segment lost 2 bases and the J segment 6 bases; nucleotides outside the gene matches: 3. Looked up from germline, CDR1 is MNHEY and CDR2 is SVGAGI. CDR3 sequence: CASSYATSGGPGELFF. The CDR3, as DNA: TGTGCCAGCAGTTACGCGACTAGCGGGGGGCCCGGGGAGCTGTTTTTT.

This chain connects TRBV5-6 to TRBJ2-3; D is unclear. In germline, CDR1 is SGHDT, CDR2 YYEEEE. This CDR3 region has 15 residues. V was cut by 1 base and J by 1 base, with 10 bases left in between. The CDR3 DNA follows: TGTGCCAGCAGCTTGCAGGCACTGCGCACAGATACGCAGTATTTT. This gives the protein CASSLQALRTDTQYF.

The chain recombines TRBV6-2 or TRBV6-3 with TRBJ2-3; perhaps TRBD2 as D (5 bases). Germline assignment: CDR1 MNHEY and CDR2 SVGEGT. This CDR3 comprises 14 residues. V was shortened by 4 bases and J by 4 bases, with 12 bases between the two germline ends. The CDR3 loop is CASSSFGLADTQYF. CDR3 in DNA: TGTGCCAGCAGTTCCTTCGGACTGGCAGATACGCAGTATTTT.

V is TRBV28 and J is TRBJ2-7; TRBD2 might be the D (7 bases). Germline CDR1 MDHEN, CDR2 SYDVKM. V was pared by 5 bases and J by 1 base, with 18 bases between. The CDR3 has 16 residues. In DNA, the CDR3 is TGTGCCAGCAGTCATGAATGGGGAGGGGGATCCTACGAGCAGTACTTC. Protein product: CASSHEWGGGSYEQYF.

Written as DNA, the CDR3 is TGTGCCAGCAGTAGCCGGGACACCAATAATCAGCCCCAGCATTTT. Residues: CASSSRDTNNQPQHF. V usage is TRBV7-9 and J usage is TRBJ1-5; possibly TRBD1 for D (6 bases). The V gene's germline CDR1 is SEHNR and CDR2 FQNEAQ (reference sequence). The CDR3 has 15 residues. V lost 6 bases and J lost 4, with 16 bases in between.

The chain recombines TRBV9 with TRBJ2-3, with 8 bases identical to TRBD1. Trimming removed 0 bases from V and 6 bases from J; junction bases left unmatched: 9. Germline V lookup: CDR1 SGDLS, CDR2 YYNGEE. This CDR3 is built from 16 residues. DNA for the CDR3: TGTGCCAGCAGCGTAGTTGGGCAGGGGGCAAAGGATACGCAGTATTTT. This gives the protein CASSVVGQGAKDTQYF.

This clonotype was seen only once. The chain recombines TRBV29-1 with TRBJ2-3, with a possible D match to TRBD2 (5 bases). From germline, CDR1 is SQVTM and CDR2 ANQGSEA. V was cut by 4 bases and J by 0 bases, with 17 bases left in between. The CDR3 loop spans 16 amino acids. The CDR3, as DNA: TGCAGCGTTGGCCCCATACTAGATTCAAGCACAGATACGCAGTATTTT. It translates to CSVGPILDSSTDTQYF.

The rearrangement uses TRBV24-1 and TRBJ1-1, with TRBD1 matching over 10 bases. V lost 5 bases, J lost 6 bases, and 5 bases stayed unmatched. The CDR3 contains 14 residues. Germline V gives CDR1 KGHDR, CDR2 SFDVKD. CDR3 nucleotide sequence: TGTGCCACCAGTGCCCGACAGGGGGCTTCTGAAGCTTTCTTT. Its protein is CATSARQGASEAFF.

V gene TRBV28 combines with J gene TRBJ1-2; D is possibly TRBD1 (5 bases). This CDR3 contains 15 residues. V dropped 8 bases and J dropped 7 bases, with 23 bases sitting between them. CDR1 and CDR2 from the germline V gene are MDHEN and SYDVKM. In nucleotides, the CDR3 is TGTGCCAGCCGCCTGGGAGGGACTGGAAGTTTTGGCTACACCTTC. It encodes CASRLGGTGSFGYTF.

This clonotype came up once. The chain employs TRBV7-9 and TRBJ2-1; the match to TRBD2 covers 7 bases. CDR1 is SEHNR and CDR2 is FQNEAQ in the germline V gene (reference sequence). CDR3 length: 16 amino acids. The junction had 13 bases not matched to a gene; V was cut back by 5 bases and J by 6 bases. The CDR3: CASSKRATSVGNEQFF. CDR3 in DNA: TGTGCCAGCAGCAAACGGGCTACTAGCGTGGGCAATGAGCAGTTCTTC. The full variable domain, with the rest looked up from reference TRBV7-9 and TRBJ2-1, is DTGVSQNPRHKITKRGQNVTFRCDPISEHNRLYWYRQTLGQGPEFLTYFQNEAQLEKSRLLSDRFSAERPKGSFSTLEIQRTEQGDSAMYLCASSKRATSVGNEQFFGPGTRLTVL.

The genes are TRBV6-2 or TRBV6-3 and TRBJ1-1, with TRBD1 as a possible D gene (5 bases). CDR1 MNHEY and CDR2 SVGEGT come from the germline V gene. The CDR3 contains 15 residues. V was pared by 2 bases and J by 2 bases, with 12 bases between. CDR3: CASSYAGTVNTEAFF. CDR3 DNA: TGTGCCAGCAGTTACGCGGGGACGGTAAACACTGAAGCTTTCTTT.

The chain couples TRBV9 to TRBJ2-1; 10 positions agree with TRBD2. The CDR3 has 17 amino acids. V lost 0 bases to trimming and J lost 5 bases; unmatched junction nucleotides: 8. Per germline, CDR1 SGDLS and CDR2 YYNGEE. The CDR3 DNA reads as TGTGCCAGCAGCGTAGGTAAATCTAGCGGGGGTAACAATGAGCAGTTCTTC. This codes for CASSVGKSSGGNNEQFF. Full variable domain (rest looked up from reference TRBV9 and TRBJ2-1): DSGVTQTPKHLITATGQRVTLRCSPRSGDLSVYWYQQSLDQGLQFLIQYYNGEERAKGNILERFSAQQFPDLHSELNLSSLELGDSALYFCASSVGKSSGGNNEQFFGPGTRLTVL.

This rearrangement joins TRBV7-9 to TRBJ2-5; 7 bases align to TRBD2. The germline gives CDR1 SEHNR, CDR2 FQNEAQ (reference sequence). The V segment lost 3 bases and the J segment 3 bases; nucleotides outside the gene matches: 10. The CDR3 contains 16 residues. CDR3 amino acids: CASSFSVLANEETQYF. In DNA, the CDR3 is TGTGCCAGCAGCTTTTCAGTACTAGCGAACGAAGAGACCCAGTACTTC.

The count of this clonotype is one. This rearrangement joins TRBV27 to TRBJ2-2; D gene ambiguous. Germline assignment: CDR1 MNHEY and CDR2 SMNVEV (reference sequence). The CDR3 runs 14 residues. The V end was cut by 1 base, the J end by 1 base, with 4 bases between. CDR3 sequence (DNA): TGTGCCAGCAGTTTATTTTTGAACACCGGGGAGCTGTTTTTT. Translation: CASSLFLNTGELFF.

V usage is TRBV12-5 and J usage is TRBJ2-1; D is undetermined. This CDR3 has 14 residues. The germline V and J ends were trimmed by 2 bases and 2 bases, with 7 bases remaining between them. The germline gives CDR1 LGHNT, CDR2 FRNRAP. CDR3 sequence reads: CASGLMAAYNEQFF. In DNA, the CDR3 is TGTGCTAGTGGTTTGATGGCAGCCTACAATGAGCAGTTCTTC.

This CDR3 reads CSASDISYEQYV. The DNA for the CDR3 is TGCAGTGCTAGCGACATCTCCTACGAGCAGTACGTC. J is TRBJ2-7 and V is TRBV20-1; D remains unclear. V lost 3 bases, J lost 0 bases, and 6 bases lay in between. The CDR3 totals 12 residues. Germline lookup yields CDR1 DFQATT and CDR2 SNEGSKA (reference sequence).